This record covers a single T cell receptor (beta chain). One junction end disagrees with the germline gene, perhaps due to a read error. TCRbeta libraries were built with three rounds of nested PCR, modified from ARM-PCR. Each CDR3 protein is one row after TCRdb ran MiXCR on the multiplex PCR reads. The profile shows 70,000 to 90,000 distinct CDR3 sequences, roughly 80% of them singletons. The length of the CDR3 is 16 residues. Germline V lookup: CDR1 DFQATT, CDR2 SNEGSKA (reference sequence). This sample stems from a study of tumor and adjacent non-tumor tissue in lung cancer. Study overall: Aged about 30 to 85 years, patients included roughly ten men and 5 women with stage I to III disease.

The template was RNA from unsorted bulk tissue. Between August and November 2014, newly diagnosed, chemotherapy-naive lung cancer patients underwent thoracic surgery in China. The sample consisted of lung tumor tissue. This sequence was found in a woman aged 50 to 60 with non-small cell lung cancer. This rearrangement joins TRBV20-1 to TRBJ1-1; perhaps TRBD1 as D (5 bases). This CDR3 reads CSTRGDHGELDTEAFF. The CDR3 nucleotides read TGCAGTACTAGAGGGGACCATGGGGAGTTGGACACTGAAGCTTTCTTT.